These 18 T cell receptor beta chains share one sample of origin, sequenced in a study of blood T cell repertoires in COVID-19. Clones were sequenced by immunoSEQ multiplex PCR, and TCRdb holds only the in-frame ones, with some missing. This repertoire shows about 280,000 clones, 80% to 85% found once; its top ten account for over 4%. Material: PBMCs or T cells enriched from blood (not recorded which). These receptors came from a man aged 35 to 55 who had been exposed to COVID-19.

V and J are TRBV7-2 and TRBJ2-7, with D tentatively TRBD2 (6 bases). Between the trimmed V and J ends, which lost 3 bases and 0 bases, there was a span of 9 bases. In germline, CDR1 is SGHTA, CDR2 FQGNSA. This CDR3 contains 14 residues. For the CDR3, the DNA is TGTGCCAGCAGCTTGGGGAGGCCCTCCTACGAGCAGTACTTC. Protein product: CASSLGRPSYEQYF.

The chain's CDR3 is CASTSGADNEQFF. CDR3 bases: TGCGCCAGTACTAGCGGGGCGGACAATGAGCAGTTCTTC. The chain has TRBV10-2 and TRBJ2-1, with TRBD2 identical over 10 bases. Germline V lookup: CDR1 WSHSY, CDR2 SAAADI. The CDR3 consists of 13 residues. Trimming removed 9 bases from V and 5 bases from J; junction bases left unmatched: 4.

The chain joins TRBV6-5 to TRBJ2-3; D is possibly TRBD2 (6 bases). The V end was cut by 6 bases, the J end by 2 bases, with 15 bases between. The germline CDR1 and CDR2 sequences are MNHEY and SVGAGI. This CDR3 is built from 15 residues. The CDR3 sequence is CASSLAGPNTDTQYF. The CDR3 region has the DNA TGTGCCAGCAGCCTTGCGGGACCCAACACAGATACGCAGTATTTT.

This clone was observed a handful of times. The chain joins TRBV24-1 to TRBJ2-1; D call uncertain. Germline CDR1 is KGHDR and CDR2 is SFDVKD. Trimming took 4 bases from V and 9 from J, leaving 15 bases between them. The CDR3 is made up of 14 amino acids. Here the CDR3 reads CATSDHRMAPEQFF. CDR3 nucleotide sequence: TGTGCCACCAGTGACCACAGAATGGCGCCTGAGCAGTTCTTC.

The V gene is TRBV6-5, the J gene TRBJ1-2, with 8 bases identical to TRBD1. Germline-derived CDR1 and CDR2 are MNHEY and SVGAGI. This CDR3 is built from 14 residues. The V gene end was trimmed by 2 bases and the J gene end by 13 bases; junction bases not matched to a gene: 12. CDR3 amino acids: CASSYLRTGNGATF. CDR3 coding DNA: TGTGCCAGCAGTTACCTCCGGACAGGGAACGGGGCCACCTTC.

The chain employs TRBV5-1 and TRBJ2-2; 7 positions match TRBD1. The CDR3 consists of 14 residues. CDR1 and CDR2 from the germline V gene are SGHRS and YFSETQ. The V segment lost 0 bases and the J segment 7 bases; nucleotides outside the gene matches: 3. The CDR3 sequence is CASSLDRGGGELFF. CDR3 bases: TGCGCCAGCAGCTTGGACAGGGGTGGCGGGGAGCTGTTTTTT. Based on the CDR3 plus reference TRBV5-1 and TRBJ2-2, the full variable domain is KAGVTQTPRYLIKTRGQQVTLSCSPISGHRSVSWYQQTPGQGLQFLFEYFSETQRNKGNFPGRFSGRQFSNSRSEMNVSTLELGDSALYLCASSLDRGGGELFFGEGSRLTVL.

The CDR3 DNA is TGCGCCAGCAGCTCGGACAGGGTTTTTGAAAAACTGTTTTTT. It encodes CASSSDRVFEKLFF. V is TRBV5-1 and J is TRBJ1-4; TRBD1 aligns across 8 bases. After removal of 3 bases from V and 7 bases from J, the junction contained 5 bases not matched to a gene. Germline CDR1 SGHRS, CDR2 YFSETQ. The CDR3 totals 14 residues.

This chain joins TRBV2 and TRBJ2-2; TRBD1 matches at 11 bases. The J segment lost 6 bases and the V segment lost 8 bases, leaving 8 bases of the junction unmatched. There are 15 residues in the CDR3. Germline V CDR1 and CDR2: SNHLY, FYNNEI. The CDR3 reads CASVWGQGVSGELFF. The CDR3 coding sequence is TGTGCCAGCGTTTGGGGACAGGGGGTCTCCGGGGAGCTGTTTTTT.

The chain combines TRBV11-2 with TRBJ2-7; 7 bases fit TRBD1. With 5 bases clipped from V and 6 bases from J, the junction kept 7 bases outside the gene matches. This CDR3 contains 13 residues. Germline values: CDR1 SGHAT, CDR2 FQNNGV. CDR3 nucleotides: TGTGCCAGCAGCCCTGGGACAGCACGCGAGCAGTACTTC. It yields the protein CASSPGTAREQYF. The variable domain in full, completed from reference TRBV11-2 and TRBJ2-7, reads EAGVAQSPRYKIIEKRQSVAFWCNPISGHATLYWYQQILGQGPKLLIQFQNNGVVDDSQLPKDRFSAERLKGVDSTLKIQPAKLEDSAVYLCASSPGTAREQYFGPGTRLTVT.

The CDR3 region has the DNA TGCGCCAGCAGCTTCTCAGGACAGGGGAGGACTGAAGCTTTCTTT. It specifies CASSFSGQGRTEAFF. J is TRBJ1-1 and V is TRBV5-1; TRBD1 agrees at 9 bases. This CDR3 region has 15 residues. J lost 5 bases, V lost 2 bases, and 7 bases had no gene match. Germline-derived CDR1 and CDR2 are SGHRS and YFSETQ.

This clone was detected only a few times. The V call is TRBV10-2, the J call TRBJ2-7, with D perhaps TRBD1 (5 bases). Trimming removed 2 bases at V and 2 bases at J, with 13 bases between. CDR1 and CDR2 (germline): WSHSY, SAAADI. The CDR3 spans 15 residues. CDR3 DNA sequence: TGCGCCAGCAGTGAGCAGGGTAGAGTCCCCTACGAGCAGTACTTC. Protein product: CASSEQGRVPYEQYF.

This chain links TRBV30 with TRBJ2-7; possible D gene TRBD2, 5 bases. Germline-derived CDR1 and CDR2 are GTSNPN and SVGIG (reference sequence). The CDR3 is 11 amino acids. Trimming took 6 bases from V and 0 from J, leaving 6 bases between them. CDR3: CACEGSYEQYF. The CDR3 DNA follows: TGTGCCTGCGAGGGCTCCTACGAGCAGTACTTC.

Remarks on this clone: Mismatch with germline at one junction end may stem from a read error. The gene calls are TRBV7-7 and TRBJ2-2; 12 bases fit TRBD2. This CDR3 region has 20 residues. Germline loops: CDR1 SSHAT, CDR2 FNYEAQ (reference sequence). CDR3 amino acids: CASTQLMTSGSGRVTGELFF. The CDR3 DNA follows: TGTGCTAGCACCCAGCTTATGACTAGCGGGAGTGGTAGAGTTACCGGGGAGCTGTTTTTT.

The chain carries TRBV12-3 or TRBV12-4 and TRBJ1-2; D is unresolved. The CDR3 runs to 12 residues. Trimming stripped 6 bases from V and 0 bases from J, with 5 bases between. CDR3 in DNA: TGTGCCAGCAGGAGTACTAACTATGGCTACACCTTC. Translated: CASRSTNYGYTF.

V gene TRBV24-1 combines with J gene TRBJ2-3; a possible D gene is TRBD2 (6 bases). This CDR3 has 15 residues. The germline CDR1 and CDR2 sequences are KGHDR and SFDVKD. V was shortened by 4 bases and J by 4 bases, with 14 bases between the two germline ends. The DNA for the CDR3 is TGTGCCACCAGTGACCCGGGGGAGTTGGCAGATACGCAGTATTTT. It encodes CATSDPGELADTQYF.

This clone was picked up many times. The chain uses TRBV5-1 and TRBJ2-7; perhaps TRBD2 as D (5 bases). Germline values: CDR1 SGHRS, CDR2 YFSETQ. The CDR3 covers 12 residues. V was trimmed by 4 bases and J by 7 bases, leaving 12 bases between them. The CDR3 region is CASSLVRGEQYF. CDR3 DNA: TGCGCCAGCAGCCTAGTCCGAGGGGAGCAGTACTTC.

The chain is built from TRBV20-1 and TRBJ1-2; maybe TRBD1 (6 bases). CDR3 length: 11 residues. With 4 bases removed from V and 7 bases from J, the gap between germline ends came to 10 bases. Germline V gene lookup returns CDR1 DFQATT and CDR2 SNEGSKA (reference sequence). The CDR3, as DNA: TGCAGTGCTAACAGGGATATTGGCTACACCTTC. Protein sequence: CSANRDIGYTF.

The rearrangement links TRBV4-2 to TRBJ2-5, with D uncertain. With 4 bases removed from V and 5 bases from J, the gap between germline ends came to 8 bases. Germline V gene data show CDR1 as LGHNA and CDR2 as YNFKEQ. CDR3 length equals 12 residues. In DNA, the CDR3 is TGTGCCAGCAGCCGCACCAGGGAGACCCAGTACTTC. Amino acid sequence: CASSRTRETQYF.